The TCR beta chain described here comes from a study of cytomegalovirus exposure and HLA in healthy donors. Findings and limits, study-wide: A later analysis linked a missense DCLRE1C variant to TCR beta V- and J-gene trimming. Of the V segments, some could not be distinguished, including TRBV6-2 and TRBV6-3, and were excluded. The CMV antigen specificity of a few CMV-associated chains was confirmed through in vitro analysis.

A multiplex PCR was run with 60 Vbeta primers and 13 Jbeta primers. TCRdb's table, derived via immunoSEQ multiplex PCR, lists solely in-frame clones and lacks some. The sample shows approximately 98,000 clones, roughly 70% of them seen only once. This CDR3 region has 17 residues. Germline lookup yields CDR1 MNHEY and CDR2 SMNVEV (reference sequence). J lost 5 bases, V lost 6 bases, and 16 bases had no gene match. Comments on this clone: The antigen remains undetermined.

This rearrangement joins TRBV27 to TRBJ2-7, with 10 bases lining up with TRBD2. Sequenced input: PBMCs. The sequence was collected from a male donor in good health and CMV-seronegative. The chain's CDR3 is CASSPWASGRILDEQYF. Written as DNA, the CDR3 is TGTGCCAGCAGCCCCTGGGCTAGCGGGAGAATTCTCGACGAGCAGTACTTC.